The 2 T cell receptor beta chains presented below share a single source sample, sequenced in a study of blood T cell repertoires in COVID-19. Repertoires were generated with immunoSEQ multiplex PCR, while TCRdb's copy carries only in-frame clones and drops some. The sample carries approximately 220,000 clones, around 87% recorded once. The material sequenced was peripheral blood. The receptor source for this set is a man in his 60s who had recovered from COVID-19.

The chain is built from TRBV28 and TRBJ2-7, with 8 bases fitting TRBD1. V was clipped by 3 bases and J by 7 bases; unmatched bases: 17. The germline CDR1 and CDR2 sequences are MDHEN and SYDVKM. CDR3 size: 17 residues. CDR3 DNA sequence: TGTGCCAGCAGTTTTCCCCGGGCCGCAGGGGGCGGAGGGGAGCAGTACTTC. Translated: CASSFPRAAGGGGEQYF.

This clone occurred once. V is TRBV7-2 and J is TRBJ2-1; 10 bases map to TRBD2. This CDR3 is 15 amino acids long. Trimming cost V 1 base and J 7 bases; bases outside gene matches: 4. Germline values: CDR1 SGHTA, CDR2 FQGNSA. The CDR3 is CASSLGVTSGNEQFF. CDR3 in DNA: TGTGCCAGCAGCTTAGGAGTGACTAGCGGGAATGAGCAGTTCTTC.